Given below is one TCR beta chain in context. Its matching antigen is unknown. The sample belongs to a study of radiotherapy plus CTLA-4 blockade in lung cancer. Study context: Objective response was observed in about 19% of patients, and disease control in roughly 30%.

Study results and limitations: It was early blood T cell clone dynamics, with interferon-beta, that reportedly best predicted response. Blood saw expansion of tumor-derived TCR clones after radiotherapy plus ipilimumab.

Sequenced by immunoSEQ multiplex PCR; TCRdb stores in-frame clones only, minus some. Of under 50,000 clones detected, around 86% appear once; the ten largest clones hold around a fifth. Trimming removed 4 bases from V and 11 bases from J; junction bases left unmatched: 7. Germline V CDR1 and CDR2: MDHEN, SYDVKM. The CDR3 spans 14 residues. This rearrangement joins TRBV28 to TRBJ1-6, with 8 positions matching TRBD1. The sequence derives from a human donor with non-small cell lung cancer whose response to radiotherapy plus ipilimumab could not be evaluated. The sample here was peripheral blood, taken from a patient treated with radiotherapy plus ipilimumab. CDR3 in amino acids: CASSSGGLRTPLHF. CDR3 DNA: TGTGCCAGCAGTTCAGGGGGCCTCCGGACACCCCTCCACTTT.